This T cell receptor beta chain was sequenced in a study of cytomegalovirus exposure and HLA in healthy donors. About the study: Among the 300 to 450 genotyped donors, more than 70% were placed in the Caucasian-associated ancestry cluster.

This CDR3 has 17 residues. Trimming took off 0 bases at V and 0 bases at J, with 14 bases between the two ends. Germline V lookup: CDR1 PRHDT, CDR2 FYEKMQ (reference sequence). Regarding the study as a whole: Across donors, presence/absence analyses took sequencing depth to be roughly uniform. Confirmation was obtained in vitro that a few CMV-associated chains are specific for CMV antigens.

Comment on this clone: The antigen remains undetermined.

A multiplex PCR was run with 60 Vbeta primers and 13 Jbeta primers. TCRdb's table, derived via immunoSEQ multiplex PCR, lists solely in-frame clones and lacks some. The sample holds about 98,000 clones, around 83% seen once. The receptor was derived from a female donor in good health and CMV-seropositive. Sequencing used PBMCs. The chain is built from TRBV13 and TRBJ1-1; TRBD1 is a possible D gene (6 bases). CDR3 coding DNA: TGTGCCAGCAGCTTAGGCCTTTTTGGGACACTGAACACTGAAGCTTTCTTT. Translated: CASSLGLFGTLNTEAFF.